The sequence of this TCR beta chain was determined in a study of Graves' ophthalmopathy and Graves' hyperthyroidism (dated by TCRdb to 2017 to 2018). Some background on the complete study: Peripheral blood was collected before any treatment was given, at the time of initial diagnosis. To explore V-J signatures that separate ophthalmopathy from hyperthyroidism, a discovery set of about 100 patients was enrolled, consisting of 40 to 45 with ophthalmopathy and fewer than 60 with stable hyperthyroidism. To tell Graves' ophthalmopathy apart from Graves' hyperthyroidism, and to predict which patients would progress to ophthalmopathy, the study relied on TCR beta repertoire signatures. In five to seven hyperthyroidism patients, the T-cell repertoire of thyroid tissue was compared with the T-cell repertoire of blood. Following sample collection, hyperthyroidism patients were given methimazole at a starting dose of 30 mg daily, and ophthalmopathy patients were given high-dose intravenous methylprednisolone. The roughly 99 discovery patients were divided at random into training and test sets in a 7:3 ratio. In total, 120 to 150 blood samples were TCR-sequenced: 40 to 45 ophthalmopathy, some 72 hyperthyroidism and roughly 17 hyperthyroidism-to-ophthalmopathy patients. An independent validation cohort was composed of some 19 hyperthyroidism patients and about 17 patients who later progressed from hyperthyroidism to ophthalmopathy. Overall study results and their limits: Sample size was not statistically predetermined, and group allocation was not concealed from the investigators. In validation, the model predicted ophthalmopathy progression with about 64% sensitivity and about 73% specificity; 12 predicted patients were CT-confirmed with GO in a median of approximately six months. Most expanded thyroid clonotypes with a frequency above 0.001 also appeared in blood, which suggests that blood repertoires may reflect the immune response in the thyroid. In cross-validation, the 13-signature model distinguished ophthalmopathy from stable hyperthyroidism with approximately 88% sensitivity and around 81% specificity, and in the test set the corresponding values were approximately 79% and 70%.

A remark on this clonotype: Its antigen remains undetermined. Qualities for individual bases were not recorded, and no much larger clone is one base off.

For repertoire sequencing, the TCR beta CDR3 regions were amplified from RNA transcripts. HTBI primers and the Qiagen OneStep RT-PCR kit were used in a first-round RT-PCR, which was followed by a second-round multiplex PCR, size selection and purification. The libraries underwent paired-end sequencing with 100 bp reads on an Illumina HiSeq2000. From the authors' description of their analysis: SOAPnuke was used to process the reads, throwing out any read that had adapters, had uncalled bases, had a mean Phred below 15, or lacked an exact constant-primer or identifier match. COPE v1.2.5 was used to merge the high-quality paired reads. Clonotypes were defined as unique nucleotide sequences and were aligned to IMGT TRB V, D and J references using MiTCR v1.1. Only V-J combinations with frequency above 0.0001 were analysed, covering 99% to 99.2% of repertoires. For each V-J combination, a TCR clonal expansion and chaos score was defined as the ratio of F50 clonal expansion to chaos observed in the TCRdist matrix. Welch's t-statistics and random forest were used to reduce the features to approximately 13 V-J combinations, which were then used as input to a naive Bayes classifier. The Morisita-Horn index was used to measure how similar the thyroid and blood repertoires were. TCRdb took the public reads, trimmed them with fastp at Q25, ran MiXCR for clone calling and kept in-frame beta chains. Merged by CDR3 protein, the rows form single entries marked with the most common genes and DNA. The V and J calls and clone size are TCRdb's, not the authors'. The sample table records 150,000 to 200,000 distinct CDR3 sequences; approximately 40% of these occur just once. The ten largest clones add up to roughly 8.9% of the sample.

Ophthalmopathy patients were characterized by moderately to severely active disease, a Clinical Activity Score of at least 3, a NOSPECS grade of at least 4, and a disease duration under 3 months. Patients with other autoimmune diseases, uncontrolled infections, pregnancy or lactation were excluded from the study. Diagnosis relied on clinical symptoms, serum thyroxine, TRAb, thyroid ultrasound and orbital computed tomography. PBMCs were isolated from 10 ml of fresh peripheral blood by Ficoll-Paque density gradient centrifugation. Total RNA was extracted with Trizol reagent and quality-checked on an Agilent 2100 Bioanalyzer. CDR1 and CDR2 are drawn from the germline V gene: MNHNS, SASEGT. The CDR3 sequence holds 15 residues, the cysteine and phenylalanine included. Only the CDR3 portion is preserved as DNA: 45 bases, with reading frame beginning at the first base. Trimming takes 6 bases from V and 0 bases from J, and the germline ends sit 12 bases apart.

The sequence links TRBV6-1 to TRBJ1-5; TRBD1 is a weak D gene call, 6 bases matching. The sequencing input was peripheral blood. The source is a man between 25 and 39 years old with Graves' ophthalmopathy. Donor details come from another sample of the same person, matched by shared clones. For the CDR3, the sequence is CASSLKGHSNQPQHF. In nucleotides, the sequence is TGTGCCAGCAGCCTAAAGGGACATAGCAATCAGCCCCAGCATTTT.